Listed below are T cell receptor beta chains from one sample, sequenced in a study of cytomegalovirus exposure and HLA in healthy donors. The data were produced by immunoSEQ multiplex PCR, yet TCRdb's version contains in-frame clones alone and is incomplete. The sample's table shows around 140,000 clones. The sequenced sample was PBMCs. These TCRs come from a woman between 40 and 55 years old in good health and CMV-seropositive. CDR3s include the opening cysteine and the closing phenylalanine or tryptophan. A D gene is named only where the DNA matches it firmly.

CDR3aa | CDR3nt | j_gene | d_gene | v_gene
CASSSPVMSSYNEQFF | TGTGCCAGCAGCTCGCCCGTGATGAGCTCCTACAATGAGCAGTTCTTC | TRBJ2-1 | NA | TRBV5-4
CASTPGGAVNQPQHF | TGTGCCAGCACCCCCGGGGGGGCGGTCAATCAGCCCCAGCATTTT | TRBJ1-5 | NA | TRBV28
CASSLAVAGASGSFFEQFF | TGCGCCAGCAGCTTGGCCGTTGCAGGGGCTAGCGGGAGTTTTTTTGAGCAGTTCTTC | TRBJ2-1 | TRBD2 | TRBV5-1
CAISGTRLLAGSYNEQFF | TGTGCCATCAGCGGGACCCGCCTTCTAGCGGGATCCTACAATGAGCAGTTCTTC | TRBJ2-1 | TRBD2 | TRBV10-3
CASSLSGSANTGELFF | TGTGCCAGCAGCTTATCGGGATCCGCGAACACCGGGGAGCTGTTTTTT | TRBJ2-2 | NA | TRBV7-3
CASSQDRANTGELFF | TGTGCCAGCAGCCAAGACAGGGCCAACACCGGGGAGCTGTTTTTT | TRBJ2-2 | TRBD1 | TRBV11-2
CASSPALGGTYEQYF | TGTGCCAGCAGCCCCGCTCTCGGCGGAACCTACGAGCAGTACTTC | TRBJ2-7 | NA | TRBV11-1
CASSPVGVTYEQYF | TGTGCCAGCAGCCCGGTCGGGGTCACCTACGAGCAGTACTTC | TRBJ2-7 | NA | TRBV7-9
CAWSVSRGLNQPQHF | TGTGCCTGGAGTGTATCCAGGGGCCTCAATCAGCCCCAGCATTTT | TRBJ1-5 | NA | TRBV30
CSVARGGTEAFF | TGCAGCGTCGCACGAGGGGGCACTGAAGCTTTCTTT | TRBJ1-1 | NA | TRBV29-1
CASQGGGSGNTIYF | TGTGCCAGCCAAGGGGGCGGCTCTGGAAACACCATATATTTT | TRBJ1-3 | TRBD1 | TRBV9
CASSLTGISYEQYF | TGCGCCAGCAGCTTAACAGGGATCTCCTACGAGCAGTACTTC | TRBJ2-7 | NA | TRBV5-1
CASKGLAGGYEQYF | TGCGCCAGCAAAGGACTAGCGGGAGGATACGAGCAGTACTTC | TRBJ2-7 | TRBD2 | TRBV5-1
CASSLTSGTDTQYF | TGTGCCAGCAGTTTGACTAGCGGCACAGATACGCAGTATTTT | TRBJ2-3 | TRBD2 | TRBV27
CASTGTGKNQYGYTF | TGTGCCAGCACCGGGACAGGGAAAAACCAATACGGCTACACCTTC | TRBJ1-2 | TRBD1 | TRBV7-9
CASTGVFSYNEQFF | TGTGCCAGCACGGGGGTATTCTCCTACAATGAGCAGTTCTTC | TRBJ2-1 | NA | TRBV2
CASTGTVNSNQPQHF | TGTGCCAGCACTGGGACAGTGAATAGCAATCAGCCCCAGCATTTT | TRBJ1-5 | TRBD1 | TRBV2
CASSHQGSTYNEQFF | TGTGCCAGCAGTCACCAGGGGTCCACCTACAATGAGCAGTTCTTC | TRBJ2-1 | NA | TRBV28
CASSLTSGAGNQPQHF | TGTGCCAGCAGCTTAACCAGCGGGGCGGGCAATCAGCCCCAGCATTTT | TRBJ1-5 | NA | TRBV7-2
CAISGPQGLAGDTGELFF | TGTGCCATCAGTGGTCCCCAAGGACTAGCGGGGGACACCGGGGAGCTGTTTTTT | TRBJ2-2 | TRBD2 | TRBV10-3
CASSPNTGELFF | TGTGCCAGCAGTCCAAACACCGGGGAGCTGTTTTTT | TRBJ2-2 | NA | TRBV27
CASSRSGQGVIMDEKLFF | TGTGCCAGCAGCCGATCGGGACAGGGGGTTATAATGGATGAAAAACTGTTTTTT | TRBJ1-4 | TRBD1 | TRBV5-6
CATFPTRDRGRLAPYEQYF | TGTGCCACCTTTCCGACCCGGGACAGGGGGCGTCTAGCCCCCTACGAGCAGTACTTC | TRBJ2-7 | TRBD1 | TRBV14
CASSKQGFEKLFF | TGTGCCAGCAGCAAACAGGGATTTGAAAAACTGTTTTTT | TRBJ1-4 | NA | TRBV7-6
CASSLEGMNTEAFF | TGCGCCAGCAGCTTGGAGGGGATGAACACTGAAGCTTTCTTT | TRBJ1-1 | NA | TRBV5-1
CASSISGSNSDTQYF | TGTGCCAGCAGTATTTCCGGGAGCAACTCAGATACGCAGTATTTT | TRBJ2-3 | NA | TRBV6-5
CASSDSGGTATQYF | TGTGCCAGCAGTGACTCGGGGGGAACAGCTACGCAGTATTTT | TRBJ2-3 | NA | TRBV6-4
CASWQGDTEAFF | TGTGCCAGCTGGCAGGGGGACACTGAAGCTTTCTTT | TRBJ1-1 | TRBD1 | TRBV5-6
CASSPIGLAGSYEQYF | TGTGCCAGCAGCCCCATCGGACTAGCGGGGTCCTACGAGCAGTACTTC | TRBJ2-7 | TRBD2 | TRBV14
CASSVMTSGSYNEQFF | TGTGCCAGCAGCGTTATGACTAGCGGCTCCTACAATGAGCAGTTCTTC | TRBJ2-1 | TRBD2 | TRBV5-6
CASSTEGGMRRNQPQHF | TGTGCCAGTAGCACGGAGGGAGGGATGCGAAGAAATCAGCCCCAGCATTTT | TRBJ1-5 | NA | TRBV19
CASSQPGGSGGSYEQYF | TGTGCCAGCTCACAACCTGGGGGCAGCGGGGGATCCTACGAGCAGTACTTC | TRBJ2-7 | TRBD2 | TRBV18
CASSLATSGRSTDTQYF | TGTGCCAGCAGCTTGGCGACTAGCGGGAGGAGCACAGATACGCAGTATTTT | TRBJ2-3 | TRBD2 | TRBV5-6
CASASGSQSDTQYF | TGCGCCAGCGCCAGCGGGAGTCAATCAGATACGCAGTATTTT | TRBJ2-3 | TRBD2 | TRBV4-3
CASSVGQGLYEKLFF | TGTGCCAGCAGCGTGGGACAGGGTTTATATGAAAAACTGTTTTTT | TRBJ1-4 | TRBD1 | TRBV9
CATSRTGGDQPQHF | TGTGCCACCAGCAGGACAGGGGGTGATCAGCCCCAGCATTTT | TRBJ1-5 | TRBD1 | TRBV15
CASSLTGISYEQYF | TGCGCCAGCAGCTTAACAGGGATCTCCTACGAGCAGTACTTC | TRBJ2-7 | NA | TRBV5-1
CASTNLSPFNEQFF | TGTGCCAGCACGAACTTATCCCCATTCAATGAGCAGTTCTTC | TRBJ2-1 | NA | TRBV6-5
CASTIAGSYNEQFF | TGTGCCAGCACCATAGCGGGCTCCTACAATGAGCAGTTCTTC | TRBJ2-1 | TRBD2 | TRBV6-6
CASSFTREDEQYF | TGTGCCAGCAGCTTCACTCGCGAGGACGAGCAGTACTTC | TRBJ2-7 | NA | TRBV7-6
CASSGGGELFF | TGTGCCAGCAGCGGAGGTGGGGAGCTGTTTTTT | TRBJ2-2 | NA | TRBV9
CASSLEQGNDSPLHF | TGCGCCAGCAGCTTGGAACAGGGGAATGATTCACCCCTCCACTTT | TRBJ1-6 | TRBD1 | TRBV5-1
CASSPRLESYEQYF | TGTGCCAGCAGCCCGCGGCTTGAGAGCTACGAGCAGTACTTC | TRBJ2-7 | NA | TRBV5-4
CASSIQGHREAFF | TGTGCCAGTAGTATACAGGGACACCGTGAAGCTTTCTTT | TRBJ1-1 | NA | TRBV19
CASSVGPSFTSGSQNEQFF | TGTGCCAGCAGTGTGGGGCCCTCCTTCACTAGCGGGAGTCAGAATGAGCAGTTCTTC | TRBJ2-1 | TRBD2 | TRBV27
CASSRDRAPSLYEQYF | TGTGCCAGCAGCCGGGACAGGGCCCCTTCACTTTACGAGCAGTACTTC | TRBJ2-7 | TRBD1 | TRBV27
CASSLIEAGDTQYF | TGTGCCAGCAGCTTAATAGAAGCTGGAGATACGCAGTATTTT | TRBJ2-3 | NA | TRBV7-8
CASSRQGYRETQYF | TGCGCCAGCAGCCGCCAGGGGTACCGAGAGACCCAGTACTTC | TRBJ2-5 | NA | TRBV5-1